A selection of T cell receptor beta chains follows, all from one sample in a study of CD8+CD57+ T cells in acquired aplastic anemia. Using its own MiXCR run on the reads, TCRdb lists one record per CDR3 protein. Counted here are 150,000 or so distinct CDR3 sequences, around 48% occurring once; the ten biggest clones make up approximately 3%. Sequenced sample: sorted CD4+, CD8+, or CD8+CD57+ T cells (not recorded which) from PBMCs. Receptors were obtained from a human donor with aplastic anemia. The CDR3 runs from the conserved cysteine through the conserved F or W. Fields, in order: clone size, V gene, J gene, D gene, CDR3 protein, CDR3 DNA. D genes are given only for firm matches. Clone size is shown for a subset of rows, as once, few, many or a class of expanded clone.

>NA|TRBV2|TRBJ1-6|NA
CATQQDSNNSPLHF
TGTGCCACCCAACAGGACTCCAATAATTCACCCCTCCACTTT
>many|TRBV11-1|TRBJ2-1|TRBD2
CASSFSRLAGSYNEQFF
TGTGCCAGCAGCTTTTCCAGACTAGCGGGCTCCTACAATGAGCAGTTCTTC
>NA|TRBV19|TRBJ1-1|NA
CASSDERGSTEAFF
TGTGCCAGTTCCGATGAGCGGGGGTCCACTGAAGCTTTCTTT
>many|TRBV20-1|TRBJ1-1|NA
CSAHPGMNTEAFF
TGCAGTGCCCACCCGGGCATGAACACTGAAGCTTTCTTT
>many|TRBV2|TRBJ1-1|NA
CASRSEQGTTEAFF
TGTGCCAGCAGGTCGGAACAGGGAACCACTGAAGCTTTCTTT
>NA|TRBV29-1|TRBJ2-1|TRBD2
CSVDGGESGMVSYNEQFF
TGCAGCGTTGACGGTGGGGAGAGCGGGATGGTATCCTACAATGAGCAGTTCTTC
>NA|TRBV11-1|TRBJ2-1|NA
CASSPRGAGRSYNEQFF
TGTGCCAGCAGTCCGAGGGGGGCGGGCCGCTCCTACAATGAGCAGTTCTTC
>NA|TRBV2|TRBJ2-7|NA
CASSDGGSDEQYF
TGTGCCAGCAGTGATGGTGGGAGCGACGAGCAGTACTTC
>few|TRBV9|TRBJ2-1|NA
CASSSVGGEQFF
TGTGCCAGCAGCTCGGTGGGAGGTGAGCAGTTCTTC
>NA|TRBV2|TRBJ2-3|NA
CASSVWGKSTDTQYF
TGTGCCAGCAGTGTTTGGGGGAAAAGCACAGATACGCAGTATTTT
>few|TRBV3-1|TRBJ2-7|TRBD2
CASSLYRLATLSYEQYF
TGTGCCAGCAGCCTCTACCGACTAGCCACCCTCTCCTACGAGCAGTACTTC
>many|TRBV10-3|TRBJ2-2|TRBD2
CAIGWTSGNTGELFF
TGTGCCATCGGATGGACTAGCGGGAACACCGGGGAGCTGTTTTTT
>NA|TRBV7-6|TRBJ2-6|NA
CASSPRGPLTF
TGTGCCAGCAGCCCCCGTGGGCCCCTGACTTTC
>NA|TRBV24-1|TRBJ2-1|NA
CATSDPQGSYNEQFF
TGTGCCACCAGTGATCCCCAGGGATCCTACAATGAGCAGTTCTTC
>many|TRBV5-1|TRBJ2-7|NA
CASSEGPEQYF
TGCGCCAGTTCCGAGGGGCCCGAGCAGTACTTC
>NA|TRBV12-3/TRBV12-4|TRBJ2-1|NA
CAVYRINEQFF
TGTGCCGTCTACAGAATCAATGAGCAGTTCTTC
>many|TRBV6-5|TRBJ2-7|TRBD1
CASNPTGVGYYEQYF
TGTGCCAGCAACCCGACAGGGGTGGGATACTACGAGCAGTACTTC
>many|TRBV29-1|TRBJ2-3|NA
CSVASGVSTDTQYF
TGCAGCGTTGCATCGGGAGTCAGCACAGATACGCAGTATTTT
>many|TRBV19|TRBJ2-7|TRBD1
CASRGTGATRSYEQYF
TGTGCCAGTAGGGGGACAGGGGCCACCCGTTCCTACGAGCAGTACTTC
>NA|TRBV2|TRBJ2-7|NA
CASRGPGTYEQYF
TGTGCCAGCAGAGGACCGGGGACCTACGAGCAGTACTTC
>NA|TRBV10-3|TRBJ1-2|NA
CAISERTAGYTF
TGTGCCATCAGTGAAAGGACAGCTGGCTACACCTTC
>few|TRBV7-3|TRBJ2-1|TRBD2
CASNLPAGDGERSSNEQFF
TGTGCCTCAAACCTTCCGGCGGGAGACGGGGAGCGGAGTAGCAATGAGCAGTTCTTC
>NA|TRBV29-1|TRBJ1-6|NA
CSVEDYPNSPLHF
TGCAGCGTTGAAGATTACCCTAATTCACCCCTCCACTTT
>NA|TRBV12-3/TRBV12-4|TRBJ1-5|NA
CASSPTAFNGPQHF
TGTGCCAGCAGTCCCACAGCATTCAATGGGCCCCAGCATTTT
>many|TRBV19|TRBJ2-1|NA
CASLKTVGFYNEQFF
TGTGCCAGTCTCAAGACAGTTGGCTTTTACAATGAGCAGTTCTTC
>NA|TRBV10-3|TRBJ2-1|NA
CAISFQDSGGYNEQFF
TGTGCCATCAGTTTCCAGGACTCCGGTGGCTACAATGAGCAGTTCTTC
>NA|TRBV20-1|TRBJ2-5|TRBD1
CSARQDRDGETQYF
TGCAGTGCTAGACAAGACAGGGACGGGGAGACCCAGTACTTC
>many|TRBV5-1|TRBJ1-2|TRBD1
CASSLFQGAGYGYTF
TGCGCCAGCAGCTTGTTTCAGGGGGCAGGTTATGGCTACACCTTC
>NA|TRBV18|TRBJ2-7|TRBD1
CASSETGTGDVGQYF
TGTGCCAGCTCCGAGACCGGGACAGGGGACGTCGGGCAGTACTTC
>NA|TRBV10-2|TRBJ2-5|NA
CASSPQGGRETQYF
TGCGCCAGCAGCCCCCAGGGGGGAAGAGAGACCCAGTACTTC
>many|TRBV12-3/TRBV12-4|TRBJ1-1|NA
CASRAVGELNTEAFF
TGTGCCAGCAGAGCGGTAGGAGAATTGAACACTGAAGCTTTCTTT
>NA|TRBV9|TRBJ1-1|NA
CASCLLSGTNTEAFF
TGTGCCAGTTGCCTGCTTTCAGGTACGAACACTGAAGCTTTCTTT
>many|TRBV6-4|TRBJ2-4|NA
CASSDQQGAKNIQYF
TGTGCCAGCAGTGACCAGCAGGGGGCCAAAAACATTCAGTACTTC
>many|TRBV5-1|TRBJ2-7|TRBD1
CASSRDRAYEQYF
TGCGCCAGCAGTCGGGACAGGGCCTACGAGCAGTACTTC
>many|TRBV5-1|TRBJ2-1|NA
CASSPGDARGPLEQFF
TGCGCCAGCAGCCCCGGCGATGCGCGGGGACCTCTTGAGCAGTTCTTC
>NA|TRBV5-1|TRBJ2-5|NA
CASSLYPGQETQYF
TGCGCCAGCAGCTTGTACCCAGGGCAAGAGACCCAGTACTTC
>NA|TRBV28|TRBJ1-2|TRBD1
CASSSLQGANYGYTF
TGTGCCAGCAGTTCCCTACAGGGGGCAAACTATGGCTACACCTTC
>many|TRBV6-6|TRBJ2-1|NA
CASSYSSTSNEQFF
TGTGCCAGCAGTTACTCGTCGACTAGCAATGAGCAGTTCTTC
>many|TRBV7-2|TRBJ2-3|TRBD2
CASRRGGGTDTQYF
TGTGCCAGCAGGCGGGGGGGCGGCACAGATACGCAGTATTTT
>NA|TRBV29-1|TRBJ2-7|TRBD2
CSVAPSGRAEGEQYF
TGCAGCGTAGCTCCTAGCGGGAGGGCCGAGGGCGAGCAGTACTTC
>NA|TRBV20-1|TRBJ1-3|NA
CSASAGNTIYF
TGCAGTGCTAGTGCTGGAAACACCATATATTTT
>many|TRBV10-3|TRBJ2-2|NA
CAIKTEGTTGELFF
TGTGCCATTAAGACAGAGGGGACGACCGGGGAGCTGTTTTTT
>many|TRBV20-1|TRBJ1-6|TRBD1
CSARDIATGDSSPLHF
TGCAGTGCTAGAGATATTGCGACAGGGGATTCTTCACCCCTCCACTTT
>NA|TRBV20-1|TRBJ1-2|NA
CSARLDRNYGYTF
TGCAGTGCTAGACTAGACCGAAACTATGGCTACACCTTC
>NA|TRBV19|TRBJ1-2|NA
CASSEDNYGYTF
TGTGCCAGTAGTGAAGATAACTATGGCTACACCTTC
>NA|TRBV29-1|TRBJ2-7|NA
CSVVTGQTYEQYF
TGCAGCGTCGTGACAGGTCAGACCTACGAGCAGTACTTC
>NA|TRBV7-9|TRBJ1-4|TRBD1
CASSLDMTGVEKLFF
TGTGCCAGCAGCTTAGATATGACAGGGGTTGAAAAACTGTTTTTT
>NA|TRBV7-8|TRBJ1-3|NA
CASSPLLGGNTIYF
TGTGCCAGCAGCCCACTGCTCGGGGGAAACACCATATATTTT